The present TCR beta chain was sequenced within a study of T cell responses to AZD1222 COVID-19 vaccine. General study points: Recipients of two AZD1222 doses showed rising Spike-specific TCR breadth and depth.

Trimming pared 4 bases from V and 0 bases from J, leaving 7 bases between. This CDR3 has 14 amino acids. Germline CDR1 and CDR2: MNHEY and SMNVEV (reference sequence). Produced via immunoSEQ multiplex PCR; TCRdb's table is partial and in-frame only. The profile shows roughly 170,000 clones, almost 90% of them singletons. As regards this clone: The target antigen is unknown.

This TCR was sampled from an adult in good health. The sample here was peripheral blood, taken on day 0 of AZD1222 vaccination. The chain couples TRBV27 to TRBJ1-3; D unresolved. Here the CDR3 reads CASSSPLSGNTIYF. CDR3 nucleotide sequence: TGTGCCAGCAGTTCCCCGCTCTCTGGAAACACCATATATTTT.